The sequence of this TCR beta chain was determined in a study of cytomegalovirus exposure and HLA in healthy donors (dated by TCRdb to about 2017). Context from the whole study: In an earlier analysis of roughly 590 of the donors, around 290 Gb of sequence data and approximately 100 million unique TCR beta sequences from about 180 million T cells were reported. An early release that covered fewer than 750 HLA-typed donors contained 250 to 350 gigabases of sequencing data and roughly 84 million unique TCR sequences. Donor age, sex, ethnicity and CMV serostatus were compiled together with the repertoire data. Class I and class II HLA loci were covered by the typing at four-digit resolution. Every discovery cohort repertoire had been produced on one sequencing platform. In the later analysis, no new phenotypic data were used to find candidate immune exposures; instead, reliance was placed on TCR beta sequences and their occurrence across donors. Roughly five DR-DQ haplotypes were handled as single units for association and clustering because linkage in the cohort was strong. In an earlier analysis of 500 to 650 of the donors, high-throughput TCR beta sequencing was used to judge whether each TCR beta V gene segment behaved as functional or pseudogenic. Genome-wide SNP genotypes for about 60% of the roughly 670 donors were used in a later genetic analysis, which treated that subset as a discovery cohort. The number of typed donors differed by locus: about 620-640 for A, B, C, DRB1 and DQB1; about 520 for DQA1; 606 for DPA1; and around 490 for DPB1. The study used immunosequencing to profile the T cell repertoires of 670 or so subjects and linked those repertoires to cytomegalovirus serostatus. To predict cytomegalovirus infection status, the study combined high-throughput TCR immunosequencing, statistical association of individual TCRs with disease status, and machine learning. The genetic ancestry cluster associated with self-reported Caucasian donors included 65% to 90% of the approximately 410 genotyped donors. Among 398 genotyped donors of the cohort, an average of about 240,000 unique TCR beta nucleotide sequences were sequenced per donor, 15% to 20% of them non-productive. The study aimed to test whether cataloging public T cell receptors could reveal signatures of past pathogen exposure. Along with the roughly 700-subject first cohort, a separate validation cohort of over 90 different subjects was used. In a later analysis, previously published TCR beta repertoires from 600 to 850 donors were re-analyzed and high-resolution HLA genotyping was added so that TCR occurrence patterns could be studied.

Study-wide conclusions, independent of this receptor: In a later analysis, most CMV-associated TCR beta chains were found to appear HLA-restricted, with HLA associations seemingly driven largely by CMV exposure. V-gene and J-gene trimming of TCR beta chains was associated with a missense DCLRE1C variant in a later genetic analysis, and the association was replicated in an independent cohort. In an earlier analysis of approximately 590 of the donors, most TCR beta V segments were observed in productive rearrangements about 90% or about 30% of the time, broadly matching IMGT annotations. The authors suggested that the approach could potentially be extended to other disease states and immunological phenotypes. When HLA alleles, especially DR and DQ, strongly co-occurred, attributing TCR associations to individual alleles was difficult. Because HLA typing was unavailable for some donors at each locus, only the typed subset was used in association tests. Some IMGT-functional V segments, including TRBV6-2 and TRBV6-3, could not be distinguished by the 87-base-pair reads and were therefore excluded. Linkage disequilibrium might explain the correlated functional status among segregating V segments, but an unknown experimental factor could not be excluded. Cytomegalovirus status was reported to be diagnosed by the classifier with high specificity and sensitivity in both the original and validation cohorts. In a later analysis, HLA-associated TCR beta chains showed more clonal expansion and lower generation probabilities than non-associated chains that were equally common. In this cohort, only TCR beta chains were sequenced, and detectable features were limited by the absence of alpha or paired-chain data. Immune exposure information for the cohort was limited to CMV serostatus. Several of the top co-occurrence clusters appeared to be linked to parvovirus B19, influenza, CMV and Epstein-Barr virus, according to a later analysis. A later genetic analysis reported fewer N-insertions in productive TCRs among donors in an Asian-associated ancestry cluster than the approximately 670-donor mean. A group of highly shared sequence variants was considered likely to be a technical artifact of the sequencing pipeline. Across donors, most TCR sequences were observed very rarely, whereas some public TCRs were present in many individuals. Because counts were too low, about 18 rarely observed V segments, including chromosome 9 orphons, were excluded from the earlier analysis of around 640 of the donors. A later analysis found that TCR association rates varied across HLA loci, with DRB1 alleles showing the most associated TCRs and HLA-C alleles the fewest. The study listed approximately 160 TCR beta chains as associated with cytomegalovirus. A further reported finding was that TCR beta sequences accurately predicted the HLA-A and HLA-B alleles for most subjects in the first cohort. In vitro tests confirmed that a few of the cytomegalovirus-associated TCR beta chains recognize cytomegalovirus antigens. In a later analysis, 15,000 to 20,000 TCR beta sequences were associated with specific HLA alleles at a false discovery rate of 0.05. Roughly uniform sequencing depth across donors was assumed in presence/absence analyses, although this assumption may not hold.

As to this clone: Which antigen it targets is not known. Base qualities were left out, and no much larger clone turns up one base away.

The cohort consisted of 600 or so healthy bone marrow donors. At the time of sampling, all cohort members were nominally healthy, though unrecorded immune exposures were likely present. The donor tested CMV seronegative, placing the donor among the 350 or so seronegative members of the cohort. Each donor provided a peripheral blood sample, and peripheral blood mononuclear cells were used for TCR beta sequencing. The Qiagen DNeasy Blood Extraction Kit was used to extract genomic DNA from the blood cell samples. The library relied on the immunoSEQ multiplex PCR assay. A mixture of 60 forward primers for TCR Vbeta segments and 13 reverse primers for TCR Jbeta segments was used in the multiplex PCR. The CDR3 region of rearranged TCR beta genes was amplified from genomic DNA with a multiplex PCR assay. On the Illumina HiSeq System, the amplified TCR beta libraries were sequenced as 87-base-pair reads. The paper's processing steps were these. A later analysis tallied about 77 million unique TCR beta chains across the 640 or so repertoires, and some 10 million of those chains were shared by two or more donors. To remove PCR and sequencing errors, raw reads were error-corrected and collapsed into unique sequences using a nearest-neighbor algorithm that merged closely related sequences. Alignment of CDR3 sequences to IMGT reference sequences was used to assign V, D and J gene segments. Each retained sequence needed at least a six-nucleotide match to both a V gene segment and a J gene segment. A rearrangement counted as productive if the CDR3 had no stop codons and remained in frame with V and J, and every other rearrangement counted as non-productive. Following IMGT convention, CDR3 was defined as the stretch from the second conserved V-encoded cysteine to the conserved J-encoded phenylalanine. The earlier analysis of a few hundred of the donors excluded any sequence lacking an unambiguous match to a single V gene segment. An earlier analysis of 450 to 650 of the donors called V segments functional above 56.7% productive rearrangements and segregating when the between-donor standard deviation exceeded 5%. A statistical classification framework was built for diagnosing cytomegalovirus status from the catalog of TCR beta chain sequences. A later analysis assigned V and J genes by comparing TCR nucleotide sequences with IMGT/GENE-DB human TR gene sequences. Using the TCRdist pipeline, a later analysis assigned CDR3 sequences along with most-parsimonious VDJ recombination scenarios. In a later analysis, each TCR beta chain was defined by its CDR3 amino acid sequence together with its V-gene family, and reads without a unique V-gene family were excluded. As a way to deal with suspected cross-contamination and a sequencing artifact, a later analysis dropped approximately 570 nucleotide sequences that were highly shared and had low generation probability. For each public chain, a later analysis derived a clonal expansion index from normalized ranks of inferred template counts within each repertoire. In a later analysis, generation probabilities were computed with a VDJ recombination model fitted to out-of-frame rearrangements, and the resulting probabilities were checked against IGoR. Hypergeometric tests were used in a later analysis to score TCR-TCR, TCR-HLA and TCR-CMV co-occurrence, with a repertoire-size bias correction applied to the TCR pairs. False discovery rates were estimated in a later analysis by permuting HLA or CMV assignments 20 times. A later analysis grouped co-occurring TCRs with DBSCAN, adding TCRdist sequence similarity when clustering within HLA-allele-positive subsets. Repertoires with fewer than 30,000 or more than 120,000 public chains were left out of co-occurrence clustering, as were five repertoires with anomalous nucleotide sharing. TCRdb mirrors the immuneACCESS table, restricted to in-frame sequences. Some clones are absent from its copies; in checked studies, under half trace to an unresolved V gene, and the reason for the others is unknown. That table is the source of V, J and clone size, and D and trimming were worked out from the DNA. Within this sample are over 100,000 clones, with over 60% of them counted one time only. The ten top clones hold less than 2% of the sample.

According to the germline V gene (reference sequence), CDR1 reads MNHNY and CDR2 reads SVGAGI. V is pared back by 6 bases and J by 7 bases, with 13 bases lying between the germline termini. Measured from the cysteine to the phenylalanine, the CDR3 is 12 residues long. The kept DNA is CDR3 alone, 36 bases in frame from the first base. Material: PBMCs. The rearranged chain carries TRBV6-6 and TRBJ2-7; matching of 6 bases hints at TRBD2 as the D gene. This TCR was recovered from a man between 18 and 35 years old in good health and CMV-seronegative. In nucleotide form, the sequence is TGTGCCAGCAGCACCAACGCGGGGGAGCAGTACTTC. Its translation reads: CASSTNAGEQYF.